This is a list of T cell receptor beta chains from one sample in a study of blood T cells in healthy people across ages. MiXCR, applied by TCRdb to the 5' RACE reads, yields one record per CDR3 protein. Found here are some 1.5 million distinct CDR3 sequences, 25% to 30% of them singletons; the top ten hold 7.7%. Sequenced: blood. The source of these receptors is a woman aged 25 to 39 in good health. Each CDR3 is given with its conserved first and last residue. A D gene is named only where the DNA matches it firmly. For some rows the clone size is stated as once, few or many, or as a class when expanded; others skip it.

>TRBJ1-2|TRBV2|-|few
TGTGCCAGCAGTGGGGGATCCCAATATGGCTACACCTTC
CASSGGSQYGYTF
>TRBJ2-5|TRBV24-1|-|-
TGTGCCACCAGTGATTTTGCAGGGGAGCAGTACTTC
CATSDFAGEQYF
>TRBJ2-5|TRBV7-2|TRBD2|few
TGTGCCAGCAGCTTAGGAGCAGCGGGAGAACGGCGTGAGACCCAGTACTTC
CASSLGAAGERRETQYF
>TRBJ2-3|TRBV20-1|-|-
TGCAGTGCTAGCTCGGACGCCACAGATACGCAGTATTTT
CSASSDATDTQYF
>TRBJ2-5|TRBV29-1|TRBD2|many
TGCAGCGTTGTAGGAACTAGCGGGGGGCCGGATCACCCCTCAGAAGAGACCCAGTACTTC
CSVVGTSGGPDHPSEETQYF
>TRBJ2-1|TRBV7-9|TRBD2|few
TGTGCCAGCAGCTTAGGGAGGCTAGCGGGAGTGTCCGCCTACAATGAGCAGTTCTTC
CASSLGRLAGVSAYNEQFF
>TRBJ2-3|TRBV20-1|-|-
TGCAGTGCTAGAGATTTCGAGGGGAGCACAGATACGCAGTATTTT
CSARDFEGSTDTQYF
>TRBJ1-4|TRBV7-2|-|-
TGTGCCAGCCGCGGGGGGAGCGTCAATGAAAAACTGTTTTTT
CASRGGSVNEKLFF
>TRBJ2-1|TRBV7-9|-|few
TGTGCCAGCAGCACGCAACTAGGTACGGTCGAGTTCTTC
CASSTQLGTVEFF
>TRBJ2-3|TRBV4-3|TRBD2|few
TGCGCCAGCAGCCAAGAAAGGGGACTAGCGCGATACACAGATACGCAGTATTTT
CASSQERGLARYTDTQYF
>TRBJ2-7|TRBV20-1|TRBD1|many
TGCAGTGCTAGAGCGCCGGACAGGAGCTCCTACGAGCAGTACTTC
CSARAPDRSSYEQYF
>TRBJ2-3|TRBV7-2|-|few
TGTGCCAGCAGCCTGGACGTGTTACCGTATTTT
CASSLDVLPYF
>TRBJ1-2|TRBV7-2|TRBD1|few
TGTGCCAGCAGCATACTCAGGACAGGACAATCTGGCTACACCTTC
CASSILRTGQSGYTF
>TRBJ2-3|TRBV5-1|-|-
TGCGCCAGCAGCCCCTCGTGGGGGAAGACGCAGTATTTT
CASSPSWGKTQYF
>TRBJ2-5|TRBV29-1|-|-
TGCAGCGAGGGACGGGGCATCGATGAGCAGTACTTC
CSEGRGIDEQYF
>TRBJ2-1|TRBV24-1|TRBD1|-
TGTGCCACCAGTGAGGGGACAGGGAGCTCCTACAATGAGCAGTTCTTC
CATSEGTGSSYNEQFF
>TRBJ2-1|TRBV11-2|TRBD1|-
TGTGCCAGCAGCTTAGAGAGAGGGGCTCGACAGGGGGCATGCAATGAGCAGTTCTTC
CASSLERGARQGACNEQFF
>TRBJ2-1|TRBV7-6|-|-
TGTGCCAGCAGCAAAGGACGCCTCTCCTACAATGAGCAGTTCTTC
CASSKGRLSYNEQFF
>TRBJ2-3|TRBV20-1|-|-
TGCAGTGCTAGAGGCCCGACAGGCCCGGATACGCAGTATTTT
CSARGPTGPDTQYF
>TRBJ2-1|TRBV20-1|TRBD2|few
TGCAGTGCTCCGGGCCACGGGAGGCGGTACAATGAGCAGTTCTTC
CSAPGHGRRYNEQFF
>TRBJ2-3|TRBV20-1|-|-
TGCAGTGCCGGCATGAGGGGCGCCGGGGCAGATACGCAGTATTTT
CSAGMRGAGADTQYF
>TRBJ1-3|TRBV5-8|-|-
TGTGCCAGCAGCTTGGCCGGAGGAACCACCATATATTTT
CASSLAGGTTIYF
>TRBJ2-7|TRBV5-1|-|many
TGCGCCAGCAGCCCCGTACCGAGGGGCGGAAGTTACGAGCAGTACTTC
CASSPVPRGGSYEQYF
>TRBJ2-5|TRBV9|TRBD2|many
TGTGCCAGCAGCCCGCGGGGGGGGTCCCAAGAGACCCAGTACTTC
CASSPRGGSQETQYF
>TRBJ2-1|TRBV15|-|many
TGTGCCACCGCTCTTTTCCGGGAGTCCTACAATGAGCAGTTCTTC
CATALFRESYNEQFF
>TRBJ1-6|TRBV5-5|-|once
TGTGCCGGCAGCTTTCAGGGTGATTCACCCCTCCACTTT
CAGSFQGDSPLHF
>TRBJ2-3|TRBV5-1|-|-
TGCGCCAGCAGTTTGCAGGGGTTCGGGGATACGCAGTATTTT
CASSLQGFGDTQYF
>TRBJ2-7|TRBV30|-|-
TGTGCCTGGAGAAAGGGGCTCAATACCTACGAGCAGTACTTC
CAWRKGLNTYEQYF
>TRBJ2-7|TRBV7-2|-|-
TGTGCCAGCAGCGGTCGGATCGACTACGAGCAGTACTTC
CASSGRIDYEQYF
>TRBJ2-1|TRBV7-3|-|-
TGTGCCAGCAGCTCCCCGACTCGCCGCGTCTACAATGAGCGGTTCTTC
CASSSPTRRVYNERFF
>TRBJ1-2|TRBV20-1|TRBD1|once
TGCAGTGCCCGGACAGGGGATTACTATGGCCACACCTTC
CSARTGDYYGHTF
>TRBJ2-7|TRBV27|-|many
TGTGCCAGCAGTCGTGGCAGGGGCTACGAGCAGTACTTC
CASSRGRGYEQYF
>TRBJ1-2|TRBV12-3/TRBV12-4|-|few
TGTGCCAGCCACAGGGCTCTGAGCTATGACTACACCTTC
CASHRALSYDYTF
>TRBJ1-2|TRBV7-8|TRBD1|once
TGTACCAGCACCCGACAGGGTGCTCGCTATGGCTACACCTTC
CTSTRQGARYGYTF
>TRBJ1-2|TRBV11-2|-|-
TGTGCCAGCAGCTTAGGAGGGGGGCAGCTGGCTTGCTACGGCTACACCTTC
CASSLGGGQLACYGYTF
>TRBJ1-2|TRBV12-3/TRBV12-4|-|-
TGTGCCAGCAGTGAACCTCGACCTGGACGGTTGTATGGCTACACCTTC
CASSEPRPGRLYGYTF
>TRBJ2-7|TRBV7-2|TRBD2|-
TGTGTCAGCAGCACCCCGACTAGCGGGAGGTATGAGCAGTACTTC
CVSSTPTSGRYEQYF
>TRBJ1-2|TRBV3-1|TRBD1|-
TGTGCCAGCAGCCCTCGGGGACAGGGCAACATCAGTGGCTACACCTTC
CASSPRGQGNISGYTF
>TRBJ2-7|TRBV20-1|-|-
TGCAGTGTTCTCCAGACCTCGAACGAGCAGTACTTC
CSVLQTSNEQYF
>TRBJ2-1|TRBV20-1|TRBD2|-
TGCAGTGCTAGAGATCAGGAGGCGGGAGGGCCTTTGTTGAATGAGCAGTTCTTC
CSARDQEAGGPLLNEQFF
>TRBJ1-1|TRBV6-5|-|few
TGTGCCAGCAGTTACTCTAGGGCGTTTGAAGCTTTCTTT
CASSYSRAFEAFF
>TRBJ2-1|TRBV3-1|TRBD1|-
TGTGCCAGCAGCCCGCAGACAGGGAAACTCTCCTACGAGCAGTTCTTC
CASSPQTGKLSYEQFF
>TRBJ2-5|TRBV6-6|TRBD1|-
TGTGCCAGCAGCTTAGATCCGGGGACAGCGGTTGCGACCCAGTACTTC
CASSLDPGTAVATQYF
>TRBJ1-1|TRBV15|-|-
TGTGCCACCAGCAGTGGGGCCATCCGTCGGACTGAAGCTTTCTTT
CATSSGAIRRTEAFF
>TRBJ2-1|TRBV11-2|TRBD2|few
TGTGCCAGCAGCCAAGGACTAGCTGACTGGTTCTTC
CASSQGLADWFF
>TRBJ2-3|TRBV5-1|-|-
TGCGCCAGCAGCTTGGATAACCAGAGAGATGCGCAGTATTTT
CASSLDNQRDAQYF
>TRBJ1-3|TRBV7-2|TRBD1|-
TGTGCCAGCAGCTTAGTATACGTTGGACAGGCCGGCGGAAACACCATATATTTT
CASSLVYVGQAGGNTIYF
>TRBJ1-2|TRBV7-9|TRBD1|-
TGTGCCAGCAGCTTAGAAAGGGGGCAAGGTGGCTACACCTTC
CASSLERGQGGYTF
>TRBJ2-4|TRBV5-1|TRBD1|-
TGCGCCAGCAGCCCGGGACAGGGCTTCGCGGACATTCAGTACTTC
CASSPGQGFADIQYF
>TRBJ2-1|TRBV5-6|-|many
TGTGCCAGCAGCGAACAGGGTCGGGGGACCTACAATGAGCAGTTCTTC
CASSEQGRGTYNEQFF
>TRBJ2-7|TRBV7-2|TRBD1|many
TGTGCCAGCAGCTTCGTACGGACAGGGTACTCCTACGAGCAGTACTTC
CASSFVRTGYSYEQYF
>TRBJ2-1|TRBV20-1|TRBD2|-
TGCGGTGCGCGGGGTGCTAGCGGGAGAGGATATGAGCAGTTCTTC
CGARGASGRGYEQFF
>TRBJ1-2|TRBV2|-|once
TGTGCCAGCAGTGCTGGCGGGACCTATGGCTACACCTTC
CASSAGGTYGYTF
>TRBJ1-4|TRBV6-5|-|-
TGTGCCAGCAGTTACGGGGGAGGCGGCAAGGAAAAACTGTTTTTT
CASSYGGGGKEKLFF
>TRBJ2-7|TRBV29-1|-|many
TGCAGCGTTGAAGAAGGACGGGGCGAGCAGTACTTC
CSVEEGRGEQYF
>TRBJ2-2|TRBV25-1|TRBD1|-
TGTGCCAGCACGACAGGGGCCGGGGAGCTGTTTTTT
CASTTGAGELFF
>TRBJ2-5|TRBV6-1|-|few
TGTGCCAGCAGTGGGACAGCCGGGGGGGAGACCCAGTACTTC
CASSGTAGGETQYF
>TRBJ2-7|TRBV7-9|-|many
TGTGCCAGCAGCTTAGGAGGCAGCTTTCAGAACGAGCAGTACTTC
CASSLGGSFQNEQYF
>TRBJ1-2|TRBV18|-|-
TGTGCCAGCTCACCCGATTACCGGGACACCTCTTATGGCTACACCTTC
CASSPDYRDTSYGYTF